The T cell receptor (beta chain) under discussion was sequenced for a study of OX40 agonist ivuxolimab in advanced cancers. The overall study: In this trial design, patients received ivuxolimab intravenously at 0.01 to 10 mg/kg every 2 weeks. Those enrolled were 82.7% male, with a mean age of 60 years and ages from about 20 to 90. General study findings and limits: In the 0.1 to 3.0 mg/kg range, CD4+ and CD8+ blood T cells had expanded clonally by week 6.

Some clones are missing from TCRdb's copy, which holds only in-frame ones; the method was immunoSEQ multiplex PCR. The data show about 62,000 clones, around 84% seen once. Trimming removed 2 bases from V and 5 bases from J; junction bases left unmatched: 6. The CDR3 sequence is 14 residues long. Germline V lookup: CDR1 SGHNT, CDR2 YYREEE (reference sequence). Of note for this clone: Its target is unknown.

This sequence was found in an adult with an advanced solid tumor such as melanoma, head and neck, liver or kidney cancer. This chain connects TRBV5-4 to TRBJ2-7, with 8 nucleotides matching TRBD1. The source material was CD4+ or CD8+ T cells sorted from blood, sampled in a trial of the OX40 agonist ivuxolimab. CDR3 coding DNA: TGTGCCAGCAGCTTCGACAGGGGTCGGAACGAGCAGTACTTC. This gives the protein CASSFDRGRNEQYF.